This T cell receptor beta chain is drawn from a study of regulatory T cells in long-lasting Graves disease. Overall study results and limits: New patients shared fewer public clonotypes (more than 850) than persistent patients did (roughly 2,700).

Trimming at V came to 3 bases and at J to 5 bases, leaving 8 bases not matched to a gene. Germline V gene data show CDR1 as KGHDR and CDR2 as SFDVKD. There are 15 residues in the CDR3. The TCR beta library used iRepertoire HTBI primers with Arm-PCR amplification of CDR3. Each CDR3 protein is one row after TCRdb ran MiXCR on the multiplex PCR reads. Here the sample spans some 600,000 distinct CDR3 sequences, more than 15% being singletons. This clonotype was seen at least ten times. Its target is not known. Time point defined: newly diagnosed GD, antithyroid drugs for less than 3 months. Isolated PBMC RNA provided the starting material for the TCR library. These records were also assigned to another study, of T cells in Graves' hyperthyroidism and ophthalmopathy. That report notes: Diagnosis rested on symptoms, serum thyroxine and TRAb, thyroid ultrasound, and orbital computed tomography. First-round RT-PCR of the TCR CDR3 relied on the HTBI primer set. Blood also held most thyroid clonotypes expanded beyond 0.001.

This material consisted of peripheral blood mononuclear cells (PBMCs), taken at new diagnosis, from a patient treated with antithyroid drugs. The clonotype was recovered from a man younger than 35 with Graves disease. The V gene is TRBV24-1, the J gene TRBJ2-5; 7 bases map to TRBD1. CDR3 nucleotides: TGTGCCACCAGTGATCCCCGGGACAGTGGGGAGACCCAGTACTTC. It yields the protein CATSDPRDSGETQYF.